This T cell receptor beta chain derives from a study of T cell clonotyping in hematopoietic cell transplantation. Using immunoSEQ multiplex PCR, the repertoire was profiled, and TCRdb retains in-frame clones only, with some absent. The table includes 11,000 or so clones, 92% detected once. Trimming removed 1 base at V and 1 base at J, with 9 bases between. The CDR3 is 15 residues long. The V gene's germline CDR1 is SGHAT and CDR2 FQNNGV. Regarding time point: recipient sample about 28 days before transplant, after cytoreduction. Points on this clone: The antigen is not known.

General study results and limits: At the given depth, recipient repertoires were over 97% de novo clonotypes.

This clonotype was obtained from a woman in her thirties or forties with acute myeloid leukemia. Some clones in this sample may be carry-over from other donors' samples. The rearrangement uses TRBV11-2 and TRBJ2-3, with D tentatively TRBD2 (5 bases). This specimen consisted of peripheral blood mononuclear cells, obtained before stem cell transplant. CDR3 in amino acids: CASSLVLEGTDTQYF. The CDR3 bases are TGTGCCAGCAGCTTAGTACTAGAGGGCACAGATACGCAGTATTTT.